This T cell receptor (beta chain) was captured by sequencing in a study of a mutant IDH1 vaccine in newly diagnosed glioma (dated by TCRdb to about 2021). The study in broad terms: Across visits V03 through V10, patients got a total of eight vaccinations, given in weeks 1, 3, 5, 7, 11, 15, 19 and 23. Vaccination was initiated 4-6 weeks after radiotherapy alone, or concurrently with temozolomide cycles in the chemotherapy-containing groups. Of the approximately 34 treated patients, 62.5% were male and about 40% were female, and a mean age of 40.4 years was recorded. Before enrollment, patients had received standard therapy of radiotherapy alone, temozolomide alone, or radiochemotherapy with temozolomide; most received the combination. Peripheral blood was drawn at six visits: V03 (baseline), V05, V07, V10, V12 and V13. For exploratory analyses, longitudinal TCRB deep sequencing was carried out in about 26 treated patients wherever samples were available. General findings and caveats noted by the study authors: Immune responses induced by the vaccine were seen in around 93% of patients across multiple MHC alleles. PBMC samples for TCRB deep sequencing were selected based on availability. According to the authors, sample limitations meant that analyses of patient blood samples could not be reproduced. Pseudoprogression appeared unrelated to alterations in the top peripheral T cell clonotypes detected by TCRB sequencing.

A remark on this clone: What antigen it recognizes has not been identified. Nothing much larger sits one base from this clone, and base qualities are not available.

Reading from cysteine to phenylalanine, the CDR3 counts 13 amino acids. CDR3 DNA is the only sequence kept; it has 39 bases, read in frame from the first base. CDR1 and CDR2 are read off the germline V gene as MGHDK and SYGVNS. Deletion took 2 bases off V and 8 bases off J, with a span of 12 bases between the germline ends. Per the publication, the time point label means: week 23, last vaccination. A 20-mer mutant IDH1 peptide at 300 micrograms in Montanide made up each vaccine dose, which was injected subcutaneously together with topical imiquimod. Donors had newly diagnosed WHO grade 3 or 4 IDH1-mutant astrocytomas with loss of nuclear ATRX. The samples were drawn from NOA16, a multicentre, single-arm, open-label phase I trial in Germany that tested a mutant IDH1 peptide vaccine in humans for the first time. The DNeasy Blood and Tissue Kit was used to extract genomic DNA from EDTA blood for TCRB sequencing.

Library prep was done by the immunoSEQ multiplex PCR assay. The hsTCRB Kit was used according to the manufacturer's protocol to amplify rearranged TCR beta chain sequences. An Illumina MiSeq was used to sequence the TCRB libraries. The paper's processing steps were these. The proprietary platform of the kit vendor was used for demultiplexing, trimming and gene mapping. This is the immuneACCESS table as TCRdb keeps it, with only in-frame sequences that have V and J called. A part of the clones is gone; compared with another copy, unresolved V genes explain less than half, and the rest is unexplained. V, J and clone size reflect that table, while D and trimming were determined from the DNA. A total of roughly 38,000 clones appear in this sample, approximately 72% of them only once. The top ten hold 5% to 6% of the sample.

The receptor comes from a man in his fifties with glioma. The sequencing here drew on PBMCs, taken from a glioma patient whose treatment included an IDH1 peptide vaccine. The rearranged chain carries TRBV25-1 and TRBJ1-2; the D segment could be TRBD1, given 6 matching bases. The CDR3 sequence is CASSEGTSGGYTF. The DNA is TGTGCCAGCAGTGAAGGGACATCGGGAGGCTACACCTTC.